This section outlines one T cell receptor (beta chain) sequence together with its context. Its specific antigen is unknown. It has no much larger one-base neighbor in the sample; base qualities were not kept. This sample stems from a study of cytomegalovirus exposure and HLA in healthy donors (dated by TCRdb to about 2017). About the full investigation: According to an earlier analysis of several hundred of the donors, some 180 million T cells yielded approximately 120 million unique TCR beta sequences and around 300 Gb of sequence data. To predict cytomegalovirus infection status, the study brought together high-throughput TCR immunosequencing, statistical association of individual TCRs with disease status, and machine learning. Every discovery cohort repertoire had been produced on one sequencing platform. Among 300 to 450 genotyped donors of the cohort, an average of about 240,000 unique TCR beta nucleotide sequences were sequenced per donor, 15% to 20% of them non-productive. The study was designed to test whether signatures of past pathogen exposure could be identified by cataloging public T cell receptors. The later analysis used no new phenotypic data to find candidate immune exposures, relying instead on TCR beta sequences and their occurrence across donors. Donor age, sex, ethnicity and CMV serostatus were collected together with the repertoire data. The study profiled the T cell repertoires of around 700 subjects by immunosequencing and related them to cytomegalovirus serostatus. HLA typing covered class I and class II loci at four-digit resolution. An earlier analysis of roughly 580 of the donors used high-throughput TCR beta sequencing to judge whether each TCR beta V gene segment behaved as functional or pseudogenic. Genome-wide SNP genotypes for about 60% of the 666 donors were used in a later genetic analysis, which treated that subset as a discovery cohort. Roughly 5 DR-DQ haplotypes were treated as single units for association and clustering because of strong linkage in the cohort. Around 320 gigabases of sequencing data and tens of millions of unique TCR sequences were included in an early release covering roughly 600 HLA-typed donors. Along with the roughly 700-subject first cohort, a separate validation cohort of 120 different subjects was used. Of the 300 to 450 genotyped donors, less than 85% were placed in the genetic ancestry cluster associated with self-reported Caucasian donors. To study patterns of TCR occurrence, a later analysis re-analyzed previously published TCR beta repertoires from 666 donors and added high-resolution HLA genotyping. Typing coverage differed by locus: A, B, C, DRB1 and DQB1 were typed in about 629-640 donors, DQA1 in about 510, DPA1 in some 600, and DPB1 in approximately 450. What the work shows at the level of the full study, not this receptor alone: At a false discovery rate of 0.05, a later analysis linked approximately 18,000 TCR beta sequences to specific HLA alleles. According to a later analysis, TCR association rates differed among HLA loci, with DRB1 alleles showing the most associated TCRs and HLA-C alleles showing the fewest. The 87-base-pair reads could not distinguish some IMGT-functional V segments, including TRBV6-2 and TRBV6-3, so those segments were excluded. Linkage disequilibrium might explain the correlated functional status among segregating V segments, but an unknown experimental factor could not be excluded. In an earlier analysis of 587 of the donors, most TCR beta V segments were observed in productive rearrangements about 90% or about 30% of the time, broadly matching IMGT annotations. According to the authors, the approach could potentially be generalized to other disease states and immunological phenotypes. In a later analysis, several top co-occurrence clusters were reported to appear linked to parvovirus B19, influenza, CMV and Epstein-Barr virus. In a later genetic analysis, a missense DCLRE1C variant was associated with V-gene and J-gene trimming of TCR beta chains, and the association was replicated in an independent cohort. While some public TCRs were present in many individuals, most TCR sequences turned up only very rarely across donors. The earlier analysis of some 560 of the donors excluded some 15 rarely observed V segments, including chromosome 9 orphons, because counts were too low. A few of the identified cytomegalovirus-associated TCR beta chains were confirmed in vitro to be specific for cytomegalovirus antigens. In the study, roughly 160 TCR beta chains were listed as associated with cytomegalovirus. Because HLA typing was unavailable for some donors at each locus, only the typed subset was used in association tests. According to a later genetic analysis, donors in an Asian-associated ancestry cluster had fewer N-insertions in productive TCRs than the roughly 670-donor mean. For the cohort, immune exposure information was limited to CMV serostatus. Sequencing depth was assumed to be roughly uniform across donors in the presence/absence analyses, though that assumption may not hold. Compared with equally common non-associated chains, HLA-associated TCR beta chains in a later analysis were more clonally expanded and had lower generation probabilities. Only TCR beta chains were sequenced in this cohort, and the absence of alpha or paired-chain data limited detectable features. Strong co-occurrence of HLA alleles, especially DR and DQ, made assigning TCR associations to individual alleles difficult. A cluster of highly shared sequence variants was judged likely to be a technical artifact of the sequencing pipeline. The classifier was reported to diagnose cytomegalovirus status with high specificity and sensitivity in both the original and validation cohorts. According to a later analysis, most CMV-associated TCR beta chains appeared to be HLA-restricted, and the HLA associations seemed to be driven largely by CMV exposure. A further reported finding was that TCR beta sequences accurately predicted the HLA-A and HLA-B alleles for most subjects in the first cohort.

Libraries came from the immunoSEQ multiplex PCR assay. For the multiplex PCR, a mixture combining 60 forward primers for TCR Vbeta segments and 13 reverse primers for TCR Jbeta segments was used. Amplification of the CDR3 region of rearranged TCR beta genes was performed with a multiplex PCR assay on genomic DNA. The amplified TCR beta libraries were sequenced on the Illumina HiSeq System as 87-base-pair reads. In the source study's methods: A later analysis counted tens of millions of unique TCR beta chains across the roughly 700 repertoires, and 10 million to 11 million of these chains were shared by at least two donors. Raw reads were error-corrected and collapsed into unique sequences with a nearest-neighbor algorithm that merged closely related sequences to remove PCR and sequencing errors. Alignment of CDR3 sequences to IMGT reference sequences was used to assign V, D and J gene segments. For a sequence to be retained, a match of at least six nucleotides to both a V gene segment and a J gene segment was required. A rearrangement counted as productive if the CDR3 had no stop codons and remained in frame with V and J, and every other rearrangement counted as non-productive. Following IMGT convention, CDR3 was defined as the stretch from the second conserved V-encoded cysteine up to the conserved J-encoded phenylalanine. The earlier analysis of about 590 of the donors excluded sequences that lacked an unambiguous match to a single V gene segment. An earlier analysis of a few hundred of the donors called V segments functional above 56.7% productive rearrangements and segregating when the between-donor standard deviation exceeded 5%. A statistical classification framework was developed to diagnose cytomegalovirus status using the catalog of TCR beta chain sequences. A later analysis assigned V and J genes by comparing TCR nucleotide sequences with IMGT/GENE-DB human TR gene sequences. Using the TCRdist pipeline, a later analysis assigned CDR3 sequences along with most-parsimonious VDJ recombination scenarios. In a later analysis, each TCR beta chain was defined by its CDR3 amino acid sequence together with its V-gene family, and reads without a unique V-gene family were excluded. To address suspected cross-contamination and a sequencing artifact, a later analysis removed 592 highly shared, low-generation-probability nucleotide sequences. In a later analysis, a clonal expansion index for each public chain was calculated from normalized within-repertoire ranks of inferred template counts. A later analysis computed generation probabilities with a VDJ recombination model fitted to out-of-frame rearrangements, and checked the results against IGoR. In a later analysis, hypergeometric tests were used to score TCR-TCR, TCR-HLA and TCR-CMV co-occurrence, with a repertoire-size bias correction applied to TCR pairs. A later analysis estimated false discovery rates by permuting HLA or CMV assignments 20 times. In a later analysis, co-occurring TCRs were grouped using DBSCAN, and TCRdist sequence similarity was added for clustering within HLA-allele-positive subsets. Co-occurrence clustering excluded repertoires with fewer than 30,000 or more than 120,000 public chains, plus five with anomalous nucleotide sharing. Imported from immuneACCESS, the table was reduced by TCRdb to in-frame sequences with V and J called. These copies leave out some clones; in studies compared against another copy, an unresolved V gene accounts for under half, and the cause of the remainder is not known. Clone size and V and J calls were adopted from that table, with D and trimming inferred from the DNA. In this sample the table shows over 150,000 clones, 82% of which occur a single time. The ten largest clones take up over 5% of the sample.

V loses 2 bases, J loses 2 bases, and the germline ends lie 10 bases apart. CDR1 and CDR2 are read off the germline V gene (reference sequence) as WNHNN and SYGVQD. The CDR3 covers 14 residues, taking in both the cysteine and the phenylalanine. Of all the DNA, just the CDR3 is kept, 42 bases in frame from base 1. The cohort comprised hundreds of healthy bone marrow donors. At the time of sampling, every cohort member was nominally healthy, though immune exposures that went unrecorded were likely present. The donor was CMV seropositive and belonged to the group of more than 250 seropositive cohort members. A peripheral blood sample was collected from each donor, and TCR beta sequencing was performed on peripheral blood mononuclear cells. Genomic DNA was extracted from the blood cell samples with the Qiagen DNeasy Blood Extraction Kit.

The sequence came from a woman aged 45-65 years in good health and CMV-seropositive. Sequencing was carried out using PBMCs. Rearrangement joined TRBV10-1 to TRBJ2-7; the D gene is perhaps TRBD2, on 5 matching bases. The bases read TGCGCCAGCAGTGAGAAGGGAGTTCCCTACGAGCAGTACTTC. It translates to CASSEKGVPYEQYF.